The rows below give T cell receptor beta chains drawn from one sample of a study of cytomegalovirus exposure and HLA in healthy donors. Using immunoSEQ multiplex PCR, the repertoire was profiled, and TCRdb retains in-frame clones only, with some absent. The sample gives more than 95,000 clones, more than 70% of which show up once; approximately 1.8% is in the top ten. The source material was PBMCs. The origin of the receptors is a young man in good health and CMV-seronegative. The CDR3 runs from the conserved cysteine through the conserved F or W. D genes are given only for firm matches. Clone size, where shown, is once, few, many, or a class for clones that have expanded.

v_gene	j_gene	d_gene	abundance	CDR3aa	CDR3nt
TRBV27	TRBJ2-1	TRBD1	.	CASRRQGRENEQFF	TGTGCCAGCAGACGACAGGGTCGAGAGAATGAGCAGTTCTTC
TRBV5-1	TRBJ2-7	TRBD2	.	CASSLGLAGSAYEQYF	TGCGCCAGCAGCTTGGGACTAGCGGGGTCTGCCTACGAGCAGTACTTC
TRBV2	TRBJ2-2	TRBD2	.	CASSGGRTGELFF	TGTGCCAGCAGCGGCGGGAGGACCGGGGAGCTGTTTTTT
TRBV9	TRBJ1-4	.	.	CASSVGATTNEKLFF	TGTGCCAGCAGCGTAGGAGCGACAACTAATGAAAAACTGTTTTTT
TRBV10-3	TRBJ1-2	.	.	CAISEPGALYGYTF	TGTGCCATCAGTGAGCCCGGAGCTCTCTATGGCTACACCTTC
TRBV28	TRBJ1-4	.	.	CASGGLGKLFF	TGTGCCAGCGGGGGGTTGGGAAAACTGTTTTTT
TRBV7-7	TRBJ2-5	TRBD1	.	CASSLGVAGGKTQYF	TGTGCCAGCAGCTTAGGCGTGGCAGGGGGCAAGACCCAGTACTTC
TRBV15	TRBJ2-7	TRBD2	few	CATSRGLAGGGEQYF	TGTGCCACCAGCAGGGGACTAGCGGGAGGTGGGGAGCAGTACTTC
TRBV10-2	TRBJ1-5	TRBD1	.	CASGGQGVSNQPQHF	TGCGCCAGCGGGGGACAGGGGGTATCGAATCAGCCCCAGCATTTT
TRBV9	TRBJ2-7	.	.	CASSVSGRTYEQYF	TGTGCCAGCAGCGTCTCCGGGAGAACCTACGAGCAGTACTTC
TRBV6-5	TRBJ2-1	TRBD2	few	CASSRLAGYYNEQFF	TGTGCCAGCAGCCGGCTAGCGGGATACTACAATGAGCAGTTCTTC
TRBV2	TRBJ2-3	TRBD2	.	CARQILAGTDTQYF	TGTGCCAGACAGATCCTAGCGGGCACAGATACGCAGTATTTT
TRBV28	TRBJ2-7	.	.	CASSYSEGQYF	TGTGCCAGCAGTTACTCTGAGGGGCAGTACTTC
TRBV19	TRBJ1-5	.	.	CASTRTPTGSQPQHF	TGTGCCAGTACAAGGACCCCCACAGGGTCTCAGCCCCAGCATTTT
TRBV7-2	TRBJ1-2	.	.	CASSLVSGNYGYTF	TGTGCCAGCAGCTTAGTTTCAGGGAACTATGGCTACACCTTC
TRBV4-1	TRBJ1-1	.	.	CASSQAPGAKNTEAFF	TGCGCCAGCAGCCAAGCCCCAGGGGCAAAGAACACTGAAGCTTTCTTT
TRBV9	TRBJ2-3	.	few	CASSAYGPGWTDTQYF	TGTGCCAGCAGCGCATACGGACCGGGGTGGACAGATACGCAGTATTTT
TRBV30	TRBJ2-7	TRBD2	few	CAWTSGGHEQYF	TGTGCCTGGACTAGCGGGGGTCACGAGCAGTACTTC
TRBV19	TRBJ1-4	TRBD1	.	CASSIGSRDRAQLFF	TGTGCCAGTAGTATAGGATCTCGGGACAGGGCGCAACTGTTTTTT
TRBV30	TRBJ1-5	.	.	CALAREGNQPQHF	TGTGCCTTAGCCCGGGAGGGCAATCAGCCCCAGCATTTT
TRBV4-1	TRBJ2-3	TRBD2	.	CASSQPTGGSDTQYF	TGCGCCAGCAGCCAACCGACGGGGGGGTCGGATACGCAGTATTTT
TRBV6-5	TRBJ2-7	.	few	CASRDASIYGEQYF	TGTGCCAGCAGGGATGCTAGCATCTACGGCGAGCAGTACTTC
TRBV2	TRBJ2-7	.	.	CASTYPSRGQITYEQYF	TGTGCCAGCACCTACCCATCCCGCGGACAAATTACCTACGAGCAGTACTTC
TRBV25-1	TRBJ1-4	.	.	CASSEGSRGEKLFF	TGTGCCAGCAGTGAAGGGTCGCGCGGAGAAAAACTGTTTTTT
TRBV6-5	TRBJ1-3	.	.	CASSPVNSYTIYF	TGTGCCAGCAGTCCAGTAAACAGTTACACCATATATTTT
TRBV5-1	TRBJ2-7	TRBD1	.	CASSLEGANILFDPYEQYF	TGCGCCAGCAGCTTGGAGGGGGCGAATATTTTATTTGACCCCTACGAGCAGTACTTC
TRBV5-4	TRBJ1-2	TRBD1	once	CASSGWRAQGADGYTF	TGTGCCAGCAGCGGATGGCGTGCACAGGGGGCTGATGGCTACACCTTC
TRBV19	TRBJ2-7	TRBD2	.	CASSWGLAGLSGEQYF	TGTGCCAGTAGTTGGGGACTAGCGGGACTATCGGGGGAGCAGTACTTC
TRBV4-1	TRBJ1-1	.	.	CASSQGRARTATNTEAFF	TGCGCCAGCAGCCAAGGACGAGCAAGGACAGCCACAAACACTGAAGCTTTCTTT
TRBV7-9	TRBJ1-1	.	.	CASSTRDRNTEAFF	TGTGCCAGCAGCACAAGAGACAGGAACACTGAAGCTTTCTTT
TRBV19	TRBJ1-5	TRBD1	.	CASTSDRGSNQPQHF	TGTGCCAGTACCTCGGACAGGGGAAGCAATCAGCCCCAGCATTTT
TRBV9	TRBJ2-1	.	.	CASSVGLTYNEQFF	TGTGCCAGCAGCGTCGGACTAACCTACAATGAGCAGTTCTTC
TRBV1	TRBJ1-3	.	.	CTSSQGPSALEVNTIYF	TGCACCAGCAGCCAAGGGCCTTCGGCTCTAGAGGTAAACACCATATATTTT
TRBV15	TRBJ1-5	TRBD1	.	CATSREDRNNDQPQHF	TGTGCCACCAGCAGAGAGGACAGGAATAACGATCAGCCCCAGCATTTT
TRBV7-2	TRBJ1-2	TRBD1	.	CASSHPGQGFGYTF	TGTGCCAGCAGTCATCCGGGACAGGGATTTGGCTACACCTTC
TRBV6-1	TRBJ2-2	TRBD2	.	CASSDLGLAGVAGELFF	TGTGCCAGCAGTGATCTCGGACTAGCGGGAGTGGCCGGGGAGCTGTTTTTT
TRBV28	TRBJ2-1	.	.	CASSGAGGVDEQFF	TGTGCCAGCAGTGGGGCTGGAGGGGTCGATGAGCAGTTCTTC
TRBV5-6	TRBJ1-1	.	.	CASSSGSGAAFF	TGTGCCAGCAGCTCCGGGTCCGGCGCAGCTTTCTTT
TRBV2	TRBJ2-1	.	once	CASTPLSYAEQFF	TGTGCCAGCACCCCCCTGAGCTACGCTGAGCAGTTCTTC
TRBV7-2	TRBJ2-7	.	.	CASSQEQGYYEQYF	TGTGCCAGCAGCCAGGAACAGGGTTACTACGAGCAGTACTTC
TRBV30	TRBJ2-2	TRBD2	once	CAWKAGRFTGELFF	TGTGCCTGGAAAGCGGGGAGATTCACCGGGGAGCTGTTTTTT
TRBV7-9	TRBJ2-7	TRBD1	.	CASSLDRGSSYEQYF	TGTGCCAGCAGCTTAGACAGGGGGAGCTCCTACGAGCAGTACTTC
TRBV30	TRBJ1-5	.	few	CAWDAGSNQPQHF	TGTGCCTGGGATGCGGGTAGCAATCAGCCCCAGCATTTT
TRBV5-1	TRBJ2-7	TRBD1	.	CASSIGTVAYEQYF	TGCGCCAGCAGCATAGGGACAGTAGCCTACGAGCAGTACTTC
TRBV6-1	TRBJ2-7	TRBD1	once	CASSTSSTGMYEQYF	TGTGCCAGCAGTACATCATCGACAGGGATGTACGAGCAGTACTTC
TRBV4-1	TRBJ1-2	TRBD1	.	CASSQDPDRGLGYTF	TGCGCCAGCAGCCAAGATCCGGACAGGGGGCTCGGCTACACCTTC
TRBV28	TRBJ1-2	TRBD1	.	CASSSPGRSGGGYTF	TGTGCCAGCAGTTCGCCGGGCCGTTCAGGGGGTGGCTACACCTTC
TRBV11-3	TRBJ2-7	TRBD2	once	CASSLGGRAAYEQYF	TGTGCCAGCAGCTTAGGCGGGAGAGCTGCCTACGAGCAGTACTTC
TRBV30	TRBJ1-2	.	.	CAYQGPLYGYTF	TGTGCCTACCAGGGGCCTCTCTATGGCTACACCTTC
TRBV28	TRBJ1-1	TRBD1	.	CASRGQGLMRTEAFF	TGTGCCAGCAGAGGACAGGGGCTGATGAGGACTGAAGCTTTCTTT
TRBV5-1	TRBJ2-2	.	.	CASTVNTNTGELFF	TGCGCCAGCACCGTCAACACGAACACCGGGGAGCTGTTTTTT
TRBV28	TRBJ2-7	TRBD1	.	CASSSPGTGGYEQYF	TGTGCCAGCAGTTCCCCCGGGACAGGGGGCTACGAGCAGTACTTC
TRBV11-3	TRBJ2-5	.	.	CASSSRGSQEETQYF	TGTGCCAGCAGCTCCCGGGGATCCCAAGAAGAGACCCAGTACTTC
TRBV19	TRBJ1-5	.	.	CASSIQGSLSNQPQHF	TGTGCCAGTAGTATCCAGGGTAGCTTAAGCAATCAGCCCCAGCATTTT
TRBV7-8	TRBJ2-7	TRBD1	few	CASSSNRDRKQYF	TGTGCCAGCAGCTCAAATCGGGACAGAAAGCAGTACTTC
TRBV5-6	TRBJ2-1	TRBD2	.	CASTMTSGGPLFPNEQFF	TGTGCCAGCACCATGACTAGCGGGGGGCCCCTTTTCCCCAATGAGCAGTTCTTC
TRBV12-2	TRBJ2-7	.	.	CASRRHTHHEQYF	TGTGCAAGTCGCCGCCACACCCACCACGAGCAGTACTTC
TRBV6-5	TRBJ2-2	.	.	CASRPPLNGGELFF	TGTGCCAGCAGACCCCCCCTTAACGGCGGGGAGCTGTTTTTT
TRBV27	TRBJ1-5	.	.	CASSSSSNQPQHF	TGTGCCAGCAGTTCTAGTAGCAATCAGCCCCAGCATTTT
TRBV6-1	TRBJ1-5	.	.	CASSETLGHSNQPQHF	TGTGCCAGCAGTGAGACCTTGGGGCATAGCAATCAGCCCCAGCATTTT